One and the same sample provided the 3 T cell receptor beta chains below, sequenced in a study of response to subunit inactivated influenza vaccine. TCRdb processed the RT-PCR reads anew with MiXCR; each CDR3 protein has one entry. This table has approximately 530,000 distinct CDR3 sequences, over 10% appearing once. The material sequenced was PBMCs from blood, taken roughly 45 days after vaccination. The receptors come from a man between 50 and 59 years old who received an inactivated influenza vaccine.

The gene calls are TRBV3-1 and TRBJ2-5, with D perhaps matching TRBD2 (5 bases). The germline CDR1 and CDR2 sequences are LGHDT and YNNKEL (reference sequence). This CDR3 has 14 residues. The germline V and J ends were trimmed by 4 bases and 9 bases, with 18 bases remaining between them. CDR3 sequence (DNA): TGTGCCAGCAGCCCCCGCGTCACACAAGCGGCCCAGTACTTC. It encodes CASSPRVTQAAQYF.

This chain joins TRBV4-3 and TRBJ2-7, with D maybe TRBD1 (7 bases). There are 15 residues in the CDR3. In germline, CDR1 is LGHNA, CDR2 YSLEER. V gave up 1 base and J gave up 8 bases, with 18 bases separating them. The CDR3, as DNA: TGCGCCAGCAGCCAAGCGGTGAAGGGGGCGGGGAAGCAGTACTTC. It is translated as CASSQAVKGAGKQYF.

This chain joins TRBV12-3 or TRBV12-4 and TRBJ2-3; D might be TRBD1 (6 bases). V lost 4 bases, J lost 4 bases, and 9 bases lay in between. This CDR3 has 13 residues. CDR3 sequence (DNA): TGTGCCAGCAGTTACAGGGTCCCAGATACGCAGTATTTT. This codes for CASSYRVPDTQYF.